The next 10 T cell receptor beta chains were all read from a single sample in a study of blood T cell repertoires in COVID-19. Sequencing used immunoSEQ multiplex PCR; TCRdb keeps in-frame clones, though not all of them. Here the sample spans 150,000 to 200,000 clones, 82% being singletons. The sample taken for sequencing was PBMCs or T cells enriched from blood (not recorded which). The receptors derive from a woman aged 60-70 years with acute COVID-19.

The V gene is TRBV7-2, the J gene TRBJ2-7, with TRBD1 identical over 7 bases. The CDR3 is 15 residues long. After removal of 1 base from V and 0 bases from J, the junction contained 3 bases not matched to a gene. Germline V gene data show CDR1 as SGHTA and CDR2 as FQGNSA. The chain's CDR3 is CASSLDWTGSYEQYF. CDR3 DNA: TGTGCCAGCAGCTTAGATTGGACAGGCTCCTACGAGCAGTACTTC.

The chain has TRBV3-1 (or the pseudogene TRBV3-2) and TRBJ1-1; D unclear. Trimming took off 8 bases at V and 3 bases at J, with 16 bases between the two ends. CDR3 length: 14 residues. CDR1 is LGHDT, CDR2 YNNKEL, per germline (reference sequence). The CDR3 sequence: CASVGVGKDTEAFF. The CDR3 DNA follows: TGTGCCAGCGTCGGGGTGGGTAAGGACACTGAAGCTTTCTTT.

V is TRBV6-6 and J is TRBJ2-5; 9 bases fit TRBD2. J gave up 2 bases and V 0 bases, and 4 bases lay outside the gene matches. The CDR3 is made up of 16 amino acids. The V gene's germline CDR1 is MNHNY and CDR2 SVGAGI (reference sequence). The CDR3 protein is CASSYSAGGSQETQYF. For the CDR3, the DNA is TGTGCCAGCAGTTACTCGGCGGGGGGGTCTCAAGAGACCCAGTACTTC.

Here the CDR3 DNA reads TGTGCCAGCAGCTTGGCTATCACCGGGGAGCTGTTTTTT. Residues: CASSLAITGELFF. The chain has TRBV5-4 and TRBJ2-2, with D unresolved. Between the trimmed V and J ends, which lost 0 bases and 4 bases, there was a span of 4 bases. Looked up from germline, CDR1 is SGHNT and CDR2 is YYREEE (reference sequence). There are 13 residues in the CDR3.

In DNA, the CDR3 is TGTGCCAGCAGCTTAGATGGGACATTCCAAGAGACCCAGTACTTC. As protein: CASSLDGTFQETQYF. The chain has TRBV7-9 and TRBJ2-5; a possible D gene is TRBD1 (6 bases). Germline V gene sequence: CDR1 SEHNR, CDR2 FQNEAQ (reference sequence). The CDR3 runs to 15 residues. Deletions cut 1 base from V and 1 base from J, with 10 bases between.

The J gene is TRBJ2-1, the V gene TRBV3-1 (or the pseudogene TRBV3-2); perhaps TRBD2 as D (6 bases). The CDR3 spans 14 residues. Germline-derived CDR1 and CDR2 are LGHDT and YNNKEL (reference sequence). V was cut by 4 bases and J by 2 bases, with 9 bases left in between. The CDR3 is CASSPSGAYNEQFF. For the CDR3, the DNA is TGTGCCAGCAGCCCGTCGGGGGCCTACAATGAGCAGTTCTTC.

The chain combines TRBV6-5 with TRBJ2-5, with 10 bases lining up with TRBD1. V was clipped by 6 bases and J by 5 bases; unmatched bases: 3. This CDR3 is 13 amino acids long. Germline V gene lookup returns CDR1 MNHEY and CDR2 SVGAGI. The CDR3 is CASRTGGLETQYF. DNA for the CDR3: TGTGCCAGCAGGACAGGGGGCCTGGAGACCCAGTACTTC.

The table lists this clone with a count of one. The sample has other DNA sequences that encode this CDR3 too. The rearrangement uses TRBV7-9 and TRBJ1-2, with a possible D match to TRBD1 (5 bases). Germline loops: CDR1 SEHNR, CDR2 FQNEAQ (reference sequence). The CDR3 has 11 amino acids. Trimming left V 2 bases short and J 7 bases short, with 5 bases between. This CDR3 is CASSLRGGYTF. The CDR3 DNA follows: TGTGCCAGCAGCTTAAGGGGTGGCTACACCTTC.

This clone was detected many times. This chain joins TRBV7-8 and TRBJ2-2; TRBD1 agrees at 7 bases. Germline CDR1 SGHVS, CDR2 FQNEAQ. The trim removed 2 bases at V and 5 bases at J, leaving 8 bases unmatched. This CDR3 is 16 amino acids long. The CDR3 DNA is TGTGCCAGCAGCTTAACTAAGGGGGCGAGGACCGGGGAGCTGTTTTTT. This translates into CASSLTKGARTGELFF.

The chain uses TRBV19 and TRBJ2-7; possibly TRBD1 for D (6 bases). CDR1 and CDR2 from the germline V gene are LNHDA and SQIVND (reference sequence). There are 14 residues in the CDR3. V gave up 4 bases and J gave up 0 bases, with 10 bases separating them. The CDR3 DNA sequence: TGTGCCAGTAGTAGGGCAGGGGACTCCTACGAGCAGTACTTC. It translates to CASSRAGDSYEQYF.